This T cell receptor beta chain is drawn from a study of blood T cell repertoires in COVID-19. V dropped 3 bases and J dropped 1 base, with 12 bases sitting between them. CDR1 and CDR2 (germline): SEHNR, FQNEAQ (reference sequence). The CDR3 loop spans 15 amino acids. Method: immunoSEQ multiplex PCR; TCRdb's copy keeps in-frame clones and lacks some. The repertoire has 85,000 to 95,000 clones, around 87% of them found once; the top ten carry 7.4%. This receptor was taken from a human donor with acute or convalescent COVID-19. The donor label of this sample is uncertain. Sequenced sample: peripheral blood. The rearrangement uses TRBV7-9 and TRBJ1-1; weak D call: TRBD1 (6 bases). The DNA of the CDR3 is TGTGCCAGCAGCTTTCAGGGGTGGACGAACACTGAAGCTTTCTTT. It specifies CASSFQGWTNTEAFF.